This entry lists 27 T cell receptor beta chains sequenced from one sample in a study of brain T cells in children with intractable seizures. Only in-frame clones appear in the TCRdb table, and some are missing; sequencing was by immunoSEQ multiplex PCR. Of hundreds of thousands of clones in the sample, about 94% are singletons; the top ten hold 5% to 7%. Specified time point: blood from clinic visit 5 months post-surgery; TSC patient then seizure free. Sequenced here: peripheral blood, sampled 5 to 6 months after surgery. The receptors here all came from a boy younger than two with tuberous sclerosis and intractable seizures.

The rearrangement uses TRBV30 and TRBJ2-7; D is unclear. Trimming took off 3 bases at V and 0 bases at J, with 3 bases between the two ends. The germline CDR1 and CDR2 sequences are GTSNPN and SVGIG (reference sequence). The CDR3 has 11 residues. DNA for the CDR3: TGTGCCTGGAGCGGCTCCTACGAGCAGTACTTC. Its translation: CAWSGSYEQYF.

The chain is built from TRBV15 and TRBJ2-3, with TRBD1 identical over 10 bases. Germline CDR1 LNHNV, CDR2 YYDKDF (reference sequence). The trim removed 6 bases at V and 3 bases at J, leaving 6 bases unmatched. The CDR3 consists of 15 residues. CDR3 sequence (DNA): TGTGCCACCAGTTTTGACAGGGGGCGGACAGATACGCAGTATTTT. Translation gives CATSFDRGRTDTQYF. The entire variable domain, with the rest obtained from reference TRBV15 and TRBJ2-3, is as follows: DAMVIQNPRYQVTQFGKPVTLSCSQTLNHNVMYWYQQKSSQAPKLLFHYYDKDFNNEADTPDNFQSRRPNTSFCFLDIRSPGLGDTAMYLCATSFDRGRTDTQYFGPGTRLTVL.

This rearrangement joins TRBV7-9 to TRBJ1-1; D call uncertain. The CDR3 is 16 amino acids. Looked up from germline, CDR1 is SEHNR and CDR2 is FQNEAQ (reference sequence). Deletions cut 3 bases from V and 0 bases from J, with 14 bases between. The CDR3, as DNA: TGTGCCAGCAGCTTGGATCGGGGAGGCCTGAACACTGAAGCTTTCTTT. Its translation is CASSLDRGGLNTEAFF.

The CDR3 reads CASSIFGTGSTGELFF. CDR3 nucleotide sequence: TGTGCCAGTAGTATTTTCGGGACAGGGAGCACCGGGGAGCTGTTTTTT. This chain uses TRBV19 with TRBJ2-2, with 9 bases fitting TRBD1. The germline V gene encodes CDR1 LNHDA and CDR2 SQIVND (reference sequence). The CDR3 is 16 amino acids. The V segment lost 3 bases and the J segment 4 bases; nucleotides outside the gene matches: 6.

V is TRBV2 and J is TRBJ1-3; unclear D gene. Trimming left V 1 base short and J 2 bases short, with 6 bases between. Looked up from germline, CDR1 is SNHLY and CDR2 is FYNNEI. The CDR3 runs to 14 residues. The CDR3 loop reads CASSEGGTGNTIYF. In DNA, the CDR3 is TGTGCCAGCAGTGAAGGGGGAACTGGAAACACCATATATTTT.

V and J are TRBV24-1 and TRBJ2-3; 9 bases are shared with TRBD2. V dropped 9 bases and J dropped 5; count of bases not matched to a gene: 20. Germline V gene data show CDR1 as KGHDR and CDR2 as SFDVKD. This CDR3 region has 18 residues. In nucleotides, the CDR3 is TGTGCCACCTCCCAATGGCGCGGGAGGGCCGAGGTTCAAGATACGCAGTATTTT. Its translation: CATSQWRGRAEVQDTQYF.

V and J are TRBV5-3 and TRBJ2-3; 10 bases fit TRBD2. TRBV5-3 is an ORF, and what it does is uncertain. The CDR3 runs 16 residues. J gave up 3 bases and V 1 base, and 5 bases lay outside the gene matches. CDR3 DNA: TGTGCCAGAAGCTTGCTAGCGGGGGTGCGGACAGATACGCAGTATTTT. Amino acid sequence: CARSLLAGVRTDTQYF.

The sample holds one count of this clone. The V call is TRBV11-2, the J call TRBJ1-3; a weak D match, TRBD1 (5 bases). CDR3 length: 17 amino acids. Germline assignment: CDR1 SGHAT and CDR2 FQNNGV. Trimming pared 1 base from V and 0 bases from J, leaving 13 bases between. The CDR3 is CASSLGGGLSSGNTIYF. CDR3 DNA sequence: TGTGCCAGCAGCTTAGGTGGGGGACTCAGCTCTGGAAACACCATATATTTT.

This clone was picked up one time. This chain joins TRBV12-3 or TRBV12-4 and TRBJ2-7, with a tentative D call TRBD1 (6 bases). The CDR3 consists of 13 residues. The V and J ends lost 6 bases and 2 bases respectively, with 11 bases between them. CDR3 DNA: TGTGCCAGCAGAACCAGGGGACCCTACGAGCAGTACTTC. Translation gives CASRTRGPYEQYF.

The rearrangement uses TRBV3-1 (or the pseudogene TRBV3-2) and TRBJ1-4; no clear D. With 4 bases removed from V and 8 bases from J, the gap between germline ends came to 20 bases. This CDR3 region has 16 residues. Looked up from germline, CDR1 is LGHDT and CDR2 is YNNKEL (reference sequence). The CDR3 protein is CASSPLDRRPSEKLFF. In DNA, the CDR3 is TGTGCCAGCAGCCCCCTTGATCGTCGCCCCTCGGAAAAACTGTTTTTT.

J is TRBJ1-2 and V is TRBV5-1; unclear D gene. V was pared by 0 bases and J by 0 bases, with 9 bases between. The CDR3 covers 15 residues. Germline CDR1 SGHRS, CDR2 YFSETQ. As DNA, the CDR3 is TGCGCCAGCAGCTTGGTCCCCGACTCTAACTATGGCTACACCTTC. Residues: CASSLVPDSNYGYTF.

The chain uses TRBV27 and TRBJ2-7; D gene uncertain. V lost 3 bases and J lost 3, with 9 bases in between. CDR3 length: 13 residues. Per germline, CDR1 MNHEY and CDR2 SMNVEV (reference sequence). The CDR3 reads CASSFGQYYEQYF. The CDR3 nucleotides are TGTGCCAGCAGTTTTGGGCAGTACTACGAGCAGTACTTC.

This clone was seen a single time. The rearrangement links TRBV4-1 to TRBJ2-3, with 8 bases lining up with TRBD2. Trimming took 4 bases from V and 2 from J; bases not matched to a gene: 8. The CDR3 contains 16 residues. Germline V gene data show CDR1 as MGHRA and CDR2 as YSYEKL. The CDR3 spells CASSLSGKPPTDTQYF. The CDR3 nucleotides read TGCGCCAGCAGCCTTAGCGGGAAGCCCCCCACAGATACGCAGTATTTT.

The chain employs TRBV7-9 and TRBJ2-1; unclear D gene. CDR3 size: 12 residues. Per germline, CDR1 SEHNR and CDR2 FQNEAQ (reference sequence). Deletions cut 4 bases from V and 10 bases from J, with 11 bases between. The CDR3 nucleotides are TGTGCCAGCAGCTCGTCCCTATCGGAGCAGTTCTTC. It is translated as CASSSSLSEQFF. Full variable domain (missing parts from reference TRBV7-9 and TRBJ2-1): DTGVSQNPRHKITKRGQNVTFRCDPISEHNRLYWYRQTLGQGPEFLTYFQNEAQLEKSRLLSDRFSAERPKGSFSTLEIQRTEQGDSAMYLCASSSSLSEQFFGPGTRLTVL.

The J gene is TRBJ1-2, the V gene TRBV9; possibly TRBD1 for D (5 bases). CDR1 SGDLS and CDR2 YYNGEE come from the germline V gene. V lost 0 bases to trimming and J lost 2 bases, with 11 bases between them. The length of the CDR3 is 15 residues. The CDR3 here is CASSVVGGVNYGYTF. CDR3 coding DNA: TGTGCCAGCAGCGTAGTTGGAGGGGTGAACTATGGCTACACCTTC. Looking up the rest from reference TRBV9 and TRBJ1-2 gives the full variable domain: DSGVTQTPKHLITATGQRVTLRCSPRSGDLSVYWYQQSLDQGLQFLIQYYNGEERAKGNILERFSAQQFPDLHSELNLSSLELGDSALYFCASSVVGGVNYGYTFGSGTRLTVV.

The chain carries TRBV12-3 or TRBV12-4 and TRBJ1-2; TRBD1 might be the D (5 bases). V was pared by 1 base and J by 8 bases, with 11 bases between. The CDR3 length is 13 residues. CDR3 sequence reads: CASSLGQGRGYTF. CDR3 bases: TGTGCCAGCAGTTTAGGGCAGGGTCGGGGCTACACCTTC.

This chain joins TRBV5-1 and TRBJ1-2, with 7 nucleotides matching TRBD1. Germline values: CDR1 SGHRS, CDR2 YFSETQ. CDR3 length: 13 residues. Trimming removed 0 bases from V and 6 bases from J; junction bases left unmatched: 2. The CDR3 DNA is TGCGCCAGCAGCTTGGTCGGGACAGATGGCTACACCTTC. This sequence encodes CASSLVGTDGYTF.

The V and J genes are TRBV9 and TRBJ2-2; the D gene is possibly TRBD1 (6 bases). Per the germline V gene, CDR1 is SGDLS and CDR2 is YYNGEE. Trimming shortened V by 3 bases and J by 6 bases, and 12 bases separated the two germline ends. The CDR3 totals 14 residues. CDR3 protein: CASSAGTSAGELFF. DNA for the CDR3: TGTGCCAGCAGCGCCGGGACAAGTGCCGGGGAGCTGTTTTTT.

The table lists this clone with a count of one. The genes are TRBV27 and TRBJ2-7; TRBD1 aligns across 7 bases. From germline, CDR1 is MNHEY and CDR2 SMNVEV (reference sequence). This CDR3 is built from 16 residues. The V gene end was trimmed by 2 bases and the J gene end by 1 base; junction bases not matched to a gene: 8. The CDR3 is CASSLPPDRVSYEQYF. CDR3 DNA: TGTGCCAGCAGTTTACCCCCAGACAGGGTATCCTACGAGCAGTACTTC.

In nucleotides, the CDR3 is TGTGCCAGCATTCCCGGGCCGGACCCTGGTTTCACTGAAGCTTTCTTT. It is translated as CASIPGPDPGFTEAFF. The chain has TRBV5-8 and TRBJ1-1; D call uncertain. Trimming took off 6 bases at V and 4 bases at J, with 22 bases between the two ends. Germline values: CDR1 SGHTS, CDR2 YDEGEE. CDR3 length equals 16 residues.

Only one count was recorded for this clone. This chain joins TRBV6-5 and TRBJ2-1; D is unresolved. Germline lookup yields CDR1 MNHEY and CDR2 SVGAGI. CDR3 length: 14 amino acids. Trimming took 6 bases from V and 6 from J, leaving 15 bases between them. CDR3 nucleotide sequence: TGTGCCAGCAGCTTCGTGAGGACCTCCAATGAGCAGTTCTTC. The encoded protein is CASSFVRTSNEQFF.

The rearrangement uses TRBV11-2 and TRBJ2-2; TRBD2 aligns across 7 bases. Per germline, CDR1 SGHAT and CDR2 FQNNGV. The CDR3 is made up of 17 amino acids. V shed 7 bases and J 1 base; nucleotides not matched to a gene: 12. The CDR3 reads CASNSIRASGNTGELFF. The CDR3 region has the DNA TGTGCCAGCAATTCAATAAGGGCTAGCGGGAACACCGGGGAGCTGTTTTTT.

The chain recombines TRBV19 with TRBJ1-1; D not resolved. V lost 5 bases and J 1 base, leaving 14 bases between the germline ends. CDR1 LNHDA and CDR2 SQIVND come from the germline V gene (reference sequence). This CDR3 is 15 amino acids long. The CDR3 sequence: CASSLSGSPNTEAFF. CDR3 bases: TGTGCCAGTAGTCTATCGGGTTCCCCGAACACTGAAGCTTTCTTT.

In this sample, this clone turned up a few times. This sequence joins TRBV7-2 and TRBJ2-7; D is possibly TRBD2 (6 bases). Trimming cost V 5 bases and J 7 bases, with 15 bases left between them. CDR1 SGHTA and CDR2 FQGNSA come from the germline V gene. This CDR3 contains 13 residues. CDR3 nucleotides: TGTGCCAGCAGCCCTCGGGGGTTTGGGGAGCAGTACTTC. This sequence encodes CASSPRGFGEQYF. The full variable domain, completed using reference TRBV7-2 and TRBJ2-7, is GAGVSQSPSNKVTEKGKDVELRCDPISGHTALYWYRQSLGQGLEFLIYFQGNSAPDKSGLPSDRFSAERTGGSVSTLTIQRTQQEDSAVYLCASSPRGFGEQYFGPGTRLTVT.

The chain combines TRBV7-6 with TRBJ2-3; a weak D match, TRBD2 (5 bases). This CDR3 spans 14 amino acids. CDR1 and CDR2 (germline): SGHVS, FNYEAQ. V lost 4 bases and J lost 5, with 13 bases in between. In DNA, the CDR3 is TGTGCCAGCAGCTCAATCGACGGGAAAGATACGCAGTATTTT. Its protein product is CASSSIDGKDTQYF.

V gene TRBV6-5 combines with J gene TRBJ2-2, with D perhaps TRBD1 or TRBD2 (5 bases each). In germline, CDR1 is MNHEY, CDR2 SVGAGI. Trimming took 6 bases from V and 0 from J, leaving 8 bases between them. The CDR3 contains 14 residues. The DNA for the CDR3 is TGTGCCAGCAGACCGGGGCCGAACACCGGGGAGCTGTTTTTT. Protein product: CASRPGPNTGELFF.

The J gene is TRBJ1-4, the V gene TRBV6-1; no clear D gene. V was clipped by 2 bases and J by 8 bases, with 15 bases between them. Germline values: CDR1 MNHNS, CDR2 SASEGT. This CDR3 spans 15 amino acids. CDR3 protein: CASSEYSSGREKLFF. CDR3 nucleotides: TGTGCCAGCAGTGAATATAGTAGCGGACGGGAAAAACTGTTTTTT.